This T cell receptor (delta chain) is from a study of Vδ1+ human thymocytes. The study, taken as a whole, reports: In the thymus, TRG and TRD repertoires looked highly polyclonal with Gaussian CDR3 lengths.

The CDR3 runs 18 residues. The germline V gene has CDR1 TSWWSYY and CDR2 QGS. V shed 2 bases and J shed 3 bases, with 22 bases lying between them. This clone was observed a few times. As yet, its antigen is unknown. Sequences come from RNA converted to cDNA by reverse transcription. The CDR3 regions were amplified by multiplex PCR from V-gene primers to a constant-region primer. TCRdb re-called the multiplex PCR reads with CATT. The sample shows tens of thousands of delta-chain clones, 15% to 20% of them seen only once. This clonotype was obtained from a boy in the first two years of life who had congenital heart surgery. Material: Vdelta1+ gamma-delta thymocytes from the thymus. The subset denotes: FACS-sorted CD3+ TCRalphabeta- TCRVdelta1+ TCRVdelta2- thymocytes. V gene TRDV1 combines with J gene TRDJ1, with D perhaps matching TRDD2 (6 bases). CDR3 sequence: CALGERILHPQGPDKLIF. The CDR3 DNA reads as TGTGCTCTTGGGGAAAGGATCCTACATCCCCAGGGACCCGATAAACTCATCTTT.